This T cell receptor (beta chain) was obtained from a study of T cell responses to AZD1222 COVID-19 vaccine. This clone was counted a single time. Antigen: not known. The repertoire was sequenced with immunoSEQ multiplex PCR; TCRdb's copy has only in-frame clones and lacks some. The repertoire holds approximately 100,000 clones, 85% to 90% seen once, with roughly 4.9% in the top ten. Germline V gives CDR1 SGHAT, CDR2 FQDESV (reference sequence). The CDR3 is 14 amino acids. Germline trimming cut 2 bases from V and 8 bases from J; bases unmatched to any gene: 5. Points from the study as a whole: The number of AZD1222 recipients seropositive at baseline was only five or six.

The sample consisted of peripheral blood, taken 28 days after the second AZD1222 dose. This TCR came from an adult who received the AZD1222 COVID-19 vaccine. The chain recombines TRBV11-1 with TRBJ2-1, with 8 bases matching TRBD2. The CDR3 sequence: CASSLQRGSHEQFF. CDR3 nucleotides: TGTGCCAGCAGCTTACAGCGGGGGAGCCATGAGCAGTTCTTC.